One sample yielded the 16 T cell receptor beta chains listed below, sequenced in a study of cytomegalovirus exposure and HLA in healthy donors. The PCR made use of 60 Vbeta and 13 Jbeta primers. The table came from immunoSEQ multiplex PCR; TCRdb's copy has only in-frame clones and leaves some out. The repertoire holds around 190,000 clones, with around 77% as singletons. Sequenced sample: PBMCs. These TCRs come from a man younger than 45 in good health and CMV-seronegative.

V gene TRBV28 combines with J gene TRBJ2-7; TRBD1 is a possible D gene (6 bases). Between the trimmed V and J ends, which lost 8 bases and 2 bases, there was a span of 19 bases. Looked up from germline, CDR1 is MDHEN and CDR2 is SYDVKM. This CDR3 contains 15 residues. The CDR3 DNA reads TGTGCCAGCTTCCTGGGGGCTGGGAACCCCTACGAGCAGTACTTC. Protein sequence: CASFLGAGNPYEQYF.

The chain carries TRBV19 and TRBJ2-1; D not resolved. Trimming removed 5 bases at V and 5 bases at J, with 4 bases between. Per germline, CDR1 LNHDA and CDR2 SQIVND (reference sequence). This CDR3 has 11 residues. This CDR3 reads CASSLHNEQFF. CDR3 coding DNA: TGTGCCAGTAGTCTCCACAATGAGCAGTTCTTC.

V is TRBV14 and J is TRBJ1-4; D gene uncertain. Trimming pared 1 base from V and 3 bases from J, leaving 9 bases between. CDR1 and CDR2 (germline): SGHDN, FVKESK. The CDR3 loop spans 15 amino acids. CDR3: CASSQVQRANEKLFF. CDR3 bases: TGTGCCAGCAGCCAAGTGCAGCGGGCTAATGAAAAACTGTTTTTT.

This clone was detected a few times. The J gene is TRBJ1-1, the V gene TRBV6-6; TRBD1 matches 7 bases. Trimming at V came to 2 bases and at J to 4 bases, leaving 7 bases not matched to a gene. The germline V gene has CDR1 MNHNY and CDR2 SVGAGI (reference sequence). This CDR3 is 15 amino acids long. The CDR3, as DNA: TGTGCCAGCAGTTACAGCGCAGGGGGTGTCACTGAAGCTTTCTTT. It codes for CASSYSAGGVTEAFF.

The chain employs TRBV25-1 and TRBJ2-5; 8 bases align to TRBD1. The last part of the DNA fits TRBJ2-7 better; the J call may be wrong. The CDR3 totals 13 residues. Germline-derived CDR1 and CDR2 are MGHDK and SYGVNS. The CDR3 sequence: CASSGDRGYEQYF. CDR3 DNA: TGTGCCAGCAGTGGCGACAGGGGCTACGAGCAGTACTTC.

The rearrangement links TRBV6-5 to TRBJ1-6; 10 bases are a match to TRBD1. Losses at the gene ends were 2 bases for V and 7 bases for J; bases not matched to a gene: 2. From germline, CDR1 is MNHEY and CDR2 SVGAGI. The CDR3 contains 15 residues. The CDR3 loop is CASSYGTGVNSPLHF. CDR3 in DNA: TGTGCCAGCAGTTACGGGACAGGGGTAAATTCACCCCTCCACTTT.

This clone was counted only a few times. V and J are TRBV6-5 and TRBJ1-1; perhaps TRBD1 as D (6 bases). CDR3 length: 14 residues. The germline V gene encodes CDR1 MNHEY and CDR2 SVGAGI. V was trimmed by 6 bases and J by 0 bases, leaving 11 bases between them. The CDR3 loop is CASSPQGMNTEAFF. For the CDR3, the DNA is TGTGCCAGCAGCCCACAGGGAATGAACACTGAAGCTTTCTTT.

This chain connects TRBV30 to TRBJ2-1, with D maybe TRBD1 (5 bases). The CDR3 is made up of 13 amino acids. Germline CDR1 and CDR2: GTSNPN and SVGIG (reference sequence). Between the trimmed V and J ends, which lost 2 bases and 10 bases, there was a span of 15 bases. CDR3 sequence: CAWSSTGKAEQFF. CDR3 DNA sequence: TGTGCCTGGAGTTCCACAGGAAAGGCCGAGCAGTTCTTC.

The chain has TRBV19 and TRBJ1-1, with D hard to call. The germline V gene encodes CDR1 LNHDA and CDR2 SQIVND (reference sequence). Trimming took off 7 bases at V and 5 bases at J, with 26 bases between the two ends. CDR3 size: 17 residues. The CDR3 DNA follows: TGTGCCAGTACCCACACCTGGTTCGGCCGAGGAATAACTGAAGCTTTCTTT. Its translation: CASTHTWFGRGITEAFF.

The gene calls are TRBV5-1 and TRBJ1-3; D remains ambiguous. V was clipped by 4 bases and J by 0 bases, with 17 bases between them. Germline V CDR1 and CDR2: SGHRS, YFSETQ. The CDR3 is made up of 17 amino acids. This chain's CDR3 is CASSPGGGTSSGNTIYF. CDR3 bases: TGCGCCAGCAGCCCGGGAGGCGGTACGAGCTCTGGAAACACCATATATTTT.

This chain connects TRBV5-4 to TRBJ1-1; tentative D call: TRBD1 (5 bases). The CDR3 spans 12 residues. V was clipped by 2 bases and J by 10 bases, with 12 bases between them. The germline gives CDR1 SGHNT, CDR2 YYREEE (reference sequence). CDR3 sequence reads: CASSFGGKVAFF. CDR3 DNA sequence: TGTGCCAGCAGCTTTGGGGGGAAAGTAGCTTTCTTT.

This chain uses TRBV4-1 with TRBJ2-7; the match to TRBD1 covers 7 bases. The CDR3 runs to 14 residues. J was trimmed by 2 bases and V by 2 bases; bases with no gene match: 3. CDR1 and CDR2 (germline): MGHRA, YSYEKL. DNA of the CDR3: TGCGCCAGCAGCCAACGGACAGGCACCTACGAGCAGTACTTC. Encoded protein: CASSQRTGTYEQYF.

This clone occurred a few times. The chain is built from TRBV28 and TRBJ2-7; 11 nucleotides line up with TRBD2. Germline CDR1 reads MDHEN; CDR2 reads SYDVKM. V gave up 3 bases and J gave up 0 bases; unmatched junction bases: 4. The CDR3 is made up of 16 amino acids. For the CDR3, the DNA is TGTGCCAGCAGTTTGACTAGCGGGACCAGCTCCTACGAGCAGTACTTC. Its protein product is CASSLTSGTSSYEQYF.

The V gene is TRBV2, the J gene TRBJ2-2, with a weak D call TRBD1 (6 bases). Trimming took off 5 bases at V and 0 bases at J, with 10 bases between the two ends. Germline loops: CDR1 SNHLY, CDR2 FYNNEI. The CDR3 extends over 15 amino acids. DNA for the CDR3: TGTGCCAGCAGTAACGGACAGCCGAACACCGGGGAGCTGTTTTTT. This codes for CASSNGQPNTGELFF.

This clone showed up just once. This rearrangement joins TRBV29-1 to TRBJ2-5; 11 nucleotides align to TRBD1. The last part of the DNA fits TRBJ2-7 better; the J call may be wrong. The germline V gene has CDR1 SQVTM and CDR2 ANQGSEA. The CDR3 has 13 residues. The DNA for the CDR3 is TGCAGCGTTGAGGGGACAGGGGGCTACGAGCAGTACTTC. As protein: CSVEGTGGYEQYF.

The chain employs TRBV11-2 and TRBJ2-4; TRBD1 matches 9 bases. Per the germline V gene, CDR1 is SGHAT and CDR2 is FQNNGV. V was clipped by 3 bases and J by 2 bases; unmatched bases: 2. The CDR3 runs 15 residues. The CDR3 DNA reads as TGTGCCAGCAGCTTTGACAGGGGGACCAAAAACATTCAGTACTTC. Its protein is CASSFDRGTKNIQYF.